The 16 T cell receptor beta chains presented below share a single source sample, sequenced in a study of shared clonotypes between healthy human individuals. Clones were read by immunoSEQ multiplex PCR, and TCRdb kept only the in-frame ones, dropping some. The sample shows 630,000 or so clones, 98% of them seen only once. Naive CD8 cells comprised CD45RO-negative, CCR7-positively selected cells, excluding terminally differentiated effector memory CD45RA+ cells. Sample: naive CD8+ T cells sorted from blood. The receptors shown here come from a man aged 25-45 years in good health.

The chain joins TRBV11-2 to TRBJ1-5, with TRBD1 as a possible D gene (6 bases). The germline gives CDR1 SGHAT, CDR2 FQNNGV. CDR3 length: 15 residues. The ends were cut back, 5 bases at V and 6 bases at J, with 17 bases in the middle. The CDR3 loop reads CASSPSRGAGQPQHF. CDR3 nucleotides: TGTGCCAGCAGCCCATCCCGGGGGGCGGGTCAGCCCCAGCATTTT. Looking up the rest from reference TRBV11-2 and TRBJ1-5 gives the full variable domain: EAGVAQSPRYKIIEKRQSVAFWCNPISGHATLYWYQQILGQGPKLLIQFQNNGVVDDSQLPKDRFSAERLKGVDSTLKIQPAKLEDSAVYLCASSPSRGAGQPQHFGDGTRLSIL.

The V and J genes are TRBV28 and TRBJ2-5; maybe TRBD2 (6 bases). The V end lost 8 bases, the J end lost 4 bases, and 14 bases lay between the germline ends. The germline V gene encodes CDR1 MDHEN and CDR2 SYDVKM. The CDR3 is 13 amino acids. CDR3 loop: CASLAGLGETQYF. The CDR3 bases are TGTGCCAGCCTGGCGGGACTTGGAGAGACCCAGTACTTC.

The rearrangement links TRBV5-1 to TRBJ2-3; 7 bases are shared with TRBD2. In germline, CDR1 is SGHRS, CDR2 YFSETQ. This CDR3 is built from 14 residues. The J segment lost 2 bases and the V segment lost 7 bases, leaving 7 bases of the junction unmatched. Here the CDR3 reads CASWTSPDTDTQYF. DNA for the CDR3: TGCGCCAGCTGGACTAGTCCCGACACAGATACGCAGTATTTT. The entire variable domain, with the rest obtained from reference TRBV5-1 and TRBJ2-3, is as follows: KAGVTQTPRYLIKTRGQQVTLSCSPISGHRSVSWYQQTPGQGLQFLFEYFSETQRNKGNFPGRFSGRQFSNSRSEMNVSTLELGDSALYLCASWTSPDTDTQYFGPGTRLTVL.

This clone was seen a few times. Distinct nucleotide sequences in the sample also encode this CDR3. The chain is built from TRBV5-1 and TRBJ2-3; D gene unclear. CDR3 size: 13 residues. Looked up from germline, CDR1 is SGHRS and CDR2 is YFSETQ. V gave up 0 bases and J gave up 2 bases, with 4 bases separating them. The CDR3 sequence is CASSLAYTDTQYF. CDR3 in DNA: TGCGCCAGCAGCTTGGCCTACACAGATACGCAGTATTTT.

V gene TRBV27 combines with J gene TRBJ2-3; TRBD2 is a possible D gene (6 bases). The CDR3 extends over 15 amino acids. V was cut by 7 bases and J by 3 bases, with 17 bases left in between. CDR1 is MNHEY and CDR2 is SMNVEV in the germline V gene (reference sequence). The CDR3 bases are TGTGCCAGCACTCCTCTGGGGGGAGGAACAGATACGCAGTATTTT. Translated, it gives CASTPLGGGTDTQYF.

V and J are TRBV28 and TRBJ2-1; 11 bases align to TRBD2. CDR3 length equals 14 residues. The germline gives CDR1 MDHEN, CDR2 SYDVKM. With V trimmed by 3 bases and J by 9 bases, 4 bases remained unmatched. The CDR3: CASSLTSGTGEQFF. Written as DNA, the CDR3 is TGTGCCAGCAGTTTGACTAGCGGGACTGGTGAGCAGTTCTTC. Together with reference TRBV28 and TRBJ2-1, the CDR3 gives the full variable domain: DVKVTQSSRYLVKRTGEKVFLECVQDMDHENMFWYRQDPGLGLRLIYFSYDVKMKEKGDIPEGYSVSREKKERFSLILESASTNQTSMYLCASSLTSGTGEQFFGPGTRLTVL.

V and J are TRBV28 and TRBJ1-1; D remains ambiguous. Germline CDR1 and CDR2: MDHEN and SYDVKM. Trimming stripped 3 bases from V and 11 bases from J, with 13 bases between. CDR3 size: 12 residues. In nucleotides, the CDR3 is TGTGCCAGCAGTTTCCTCAGTCGGGAGGCTTTCTTT. Translation gives CASSFLSREAFF.

This chain uses TRBV6-1 with TRBJ2-7; D gene ambiguous. V lost 7 bases, J lost 1 base, and 11 bases lay in between. Germline V CDR1 and CDR2: MNHNS, SASEGT. There are 13 residues in the CDR3. DNA for the CDR3: TGTGCCAGCACTGTTGGCTTTTCCTACGAGCAGTACTTC. It encodes CASTVGFSYEQYF.

The rearrangement joins TRBV18 to TRBJ1-4, with D possibly being TRBD1 (6 bases). The CDR3 has 13 residues. V lost 3 bases and J lost 7, with 9 bases in between. The germline V gene encodes CDR1 KGHSH and CDR2 LQKENI. The CDR3 region is CASSPGHGEKLFF. The DNA for the CDR3 is TGTGCCAGCTCACCGGGACATGGTGAAAAACTGTTTTTT.

This clone has only one observation. The chain recombines TRBV13 with TRBJ2-2; D not resolved. V was cut by 5 bases and J by 2 bases, with 9 bases left in between. There are 14 residues in the CDR3. Germline V gene sequence: CDR1 PRHDT, CDR2 FYEKMQ (reference sequence). DNA of the CDR3: TGTGCCAGCAGCCACGCGGAAAACACCGGGGAGCTGTTTTTT. It is translated as CASSHAENTGELFF. The variable domain in full, completed from reference TRBV13 and TRBJ2-2, reads AAGVIQSPRHLIKEKRETATLKCYPIPRHDTVYWYQQGPGQDPQFLISFYEKMQSDKGSIPDRFSAQQFSDYHSELNMSSLELGDSALYFCASSHAENTGELFFGEGSRLTVL.

The chain carries TRBV7-6 and TRBJ2-3, with D possibly TRBD2 on 5 matching bases. The CDR3 totals 16 residues. Germline CDR1 is SGHVS and CDR2 is FNYEAQ. Trimming shortened V by 6 bases and J by 1 base, and 17 bases separated the two germline ends. This CDR3 reads CASSRAAPGGTDTQYF. CDR3 nucleotides: TGTGCCAGCAGTCGAGCGGCCCCCGGGGGCACAGATACGCAGTATTTT.

V usage is TRBV1 and J usage is TRBJ2-7; TRBD2 is the table's D call and was not checked against the DNA. TRBV1 is tagged as a pseudogene. The CDR3 is made up of 15 amino acids. The CDR3 protein is CTSSQASSGLSEQYF. The CDR3, as DNA: TGCACCAGCAGCCAAGCGTCTAGCGGCCTCTCCGAGCAGTACTTC.

This clone was recorded only once. The rearrangement links TRBV7-9 to TRBJ1-1; weak D call: TRBD1 (5 bases). Looked up from germline, CDR1 is SEHNR and CDR2 is FQNEAQ (reference sequence). The V and J ends lost 0 bases and 4 bases respectively, with 9 bases between them. The CDR3 extends over 14 amino acids. CDR3 loop: CASSLAGVRTEAFF. The CDR3 DNA sequence: TGTGCCAGCAGCTTAGCGGGGGTGCGCACTGAAGCTTTCTTT.

The rearrangement links TRBV11-2 to TRBJ2-7, with D possibly being TRBD1 (5 bases). CDR3 length: 13 amino acids. The germline V and J ends were trimmed by 4 bases and 1 base, with 8 bases remaining between them. Germline assignment: CDR1 SGHAT and CDR2 FQNNGV. Here the CDR3 DNA reads TGTGCCAGCAGCTCCCAGGGTTCCTACGAGCAGTACTTC. Protein sequence: CASSSQGSYEQYF.

The J gene is TRBJ2-3, the V gene TRBV19; 11 bases map to TRBD2. Germline V CDR1 and CDR2: LNHDA, SQIVND (reference sequence). V was clipped by 2 bases and J by 3 bases; unmatched bases: 7. The CDR3 consists of 17 residues. The CDR3 DNA reads TGTGCCAGTAGTATAAGTTGGGCTAGCGGGAGGACAGATACGCAGTATTTT. Translating it yields CASSISWASGRTDTQYF.

The chain joins TRBV4-1 to TRBJ2-3, with 8 positions matching TRBD2. V lost 1 base to trimming and J lost 0 bases; unmatched junction nucleotides: 12. The CDR3 is made up of 19 amino acids. The V gene's germline CDR1 is MGHRA and CDR2 YSYEKL. This CDR3 is CASSQALVSASGSTDTQYF. In DNA, the CDR3 is TGCGCCAGCAGCCAAGCTTTAGTCTCGGCTAGCGGGAGCACAGATACGCAGTATTTT.